Listed here is a single T cell receptor (beta chain). The CDR3 has 17 amino acids. V gave up 5 bases and J gave up 4 bases; unmatched junction bases: 14. Germline V CDR1 and CDR2: SGHDT, YYEEEE. This sample was included in a study of cytomegalovirus exposure and HLA in healthy donors. Clones were sequenced by immunoSEQ multiplex PCR, and TCRdb holds only the in-frame ones, with some missing. The data show fewer than 90,000 clones, 84% seen once. The clonotype comes from a woman younger than 30 in good health and CMV-seropositive. The sequencing sample was made of PBMCs. The rearrangement links TRBV5-6 to TRBJ1-4, with 7 positions matching TRBD1. The CDR3 sequence: CASRPNGGGQSNEKLFF. The CDR3 DNA reads as TGTGCCAGCAGACCGAACGGTGGGGGACAGAGTAATGAAAAACTGTTTTTT.